These T cell receptor beta chains were read from a single sample in a study of T cell responses to AZD1222 COVID-19 vaccine. The repertoire was sequenced with immunoSEQ multiplex PCR; TCRdb's copy has only in-frame clones and lacks some. The data show some 120,000 clones, over 75% seen once. The sequences come from peripheral blood, collected on day 0 of AZD1222 vaccination. These receptors came from an adult in good health. Each CDR3 is given with its conserved first and last residue. D genes are given only for firm matches. Clone size is shown for a subset of rows, as once, few, many or a class of expanded clone.

-	-	TRBJ1-1	14	TRBV11-2	CASRGLRGTTEAFF	TGTGCCAGCAGAGGCCTCAGGGGAACGACTGAAGCTTTCTTT
-	-	TRBJ1-6	15	TRBV30	CAWIAATDLNSPLHF	TGTGCCTGGATCGCCGCGACAGATTTAAATTCACCCCTCCACTTT
once	-	TRBJ1-4	15	TRBV21-1	CASSRPGQGNEKLFF	TGTGCCAGCAGCAGACCGGGACAGGGGAATGAAAAACTGTTTTTT
-	-	TRBJ1-1	14	TRBV5-1	CASSGGQRHTEAFF	TGCGCCAGCAGCGGCGGACAGAGGCACACTGAAGCTTTCTTT
once	-	TRBJ2-5	12	TRBV10-2	CASSDPGKTQYF	TGCGCCAGCAGTGACCCTGGGAAGACCCAGTACTTC
-	-	TRBJ1-1	15	TRBV7-9	CASSHAGYMNTEAFF	TGTGCCAGCAGCCATGCGGGTTACATGAACACTGAAGCTTTCTTT
-	-	TRBJ2-3	17	TRBV21-1	CASIGTSFLPSTDTQYF	TGTGCCAGCATCGGGACTAGCTTCTTACCGAGCACAGATACGCAGTATTTT
-	-	TRBJ1-3	12	TRBV7-9	CASSLGGDTIYF	TGTGCCAGCAGCTTGGGGGGAGACACCATATATTTT
-	-	TRBJ1-2	13	TRBV9	CASSTGTNYGYTF	TGTGCCAGCAGCACCGGGACTAACTATGGCTACACCTTC
few	-	TRBJ1-1	14	TRBV7-2	CASSLISGNTEAFF	TGTGCCAGCAGCTTAATATCGGGAAACACTGAAGCTTTCTTT
-	-	TRBJ1-2	16	TRBV4-2	CASSQPLAYRDYGYTF	TGTGCCAGCAGCCAACCGCTCGCGTACAGGGACTATGGCTACACCTTC
-	-	TRBJ2-2	14	TRBV27	CASSLGQNTGELFF	TGTGCCAGCAGTTTGGGTCAGAACACCGGGGAGCTGTTTTTT
-	-	TRBJ2-2	15	TRBV7-6	CASSNLGSGAGELFF	TGTGCCAGCAGCAATCTAGGTTCGGGGGCCGGGGAGCTGTTTTTT
-	-	TRBJ1-1	16	TRBV30	CAWSAGWVSEDTEAFF	TGTGCCTGGAGTGCAGGGTGGGTCTCTGAAGACACTGAAGCTTTCTTT
-	TRBD1	TRBJ1-4	19	TRBV5-1	CASSLAGRQGATKSEKLFF	TGCGCCAGCAGCTTGGCCGGTCGTCAGGGGGCCACAAAGAGTGAAAAACTGTTTTTT
-	TRBD2	TRBJ2-2	13	TRBV7-2	CASSWTSTGELFF	TGTGCCAGCAGCTGGACTAGCACCGGGGAGCTGTTTTTT
-	-	TRBJ1-5	12	TRBV3-1/TRBV3-2	CASSQGYRRQHF	TGTGCCAGCAGCCAAGGTTATAGGCGGCAGCATTTT
-	-	TRBJ1-4	15	TRBV7-6	CASSSTLGVEEKLFF	TGTGCCAGCAGCTCCACCTTGGGTGTAGAAGAAAAACTGTTTTTT
-	TRBD1	TRBJ2-7	14	TRBV5-1	CASSLEGATYEQYF	TGCGCCAGCAGCTTAGAGGGGGCAACCTACGAGCAGTACTTC
-	-	TRBJ1-1	13	TRBV6-4	CASSETRNTEAFF	TGTGCCAGCAGTGAGACACGGAACACTGAAGCTTTCTTT
-	TRBD1	TRBJ1-1	14	TRBV7-9	CASSRQGVNTEAFF	TGTGCCAGCAGCAGACAGGGGGTAAACACTGAAGCTTTCTTT
once	-	TRBJ1-2	15	TRBV25-1	CASSVGTGGSYGYTF	TGTGCCAGCAGTGTGGGGACGGGGGGTAGCTATGGCTACACCTTC
-	-	TRBJ1-1	11	TRBV20-1	CSARVGTEAFF	TGCAGTGCTAGAGTTGGGACTGAAGCTTTCTTT
-	-	TRBJ2-3	12	TRBV24-1	CATRGITDTQYF	TGTGCCACCCGGGGTATCACAGATACGCAGTATTTT
-	-	TRBJ2-5	13	TRBV11-3	CASSHGGKETQYF	TGTGCCAGCAGCCACGGTGGTAAAGAGACCCAGTACTTC
-	-	TRBJ2-7	13	TRBV9	CASSVDEGYEQYF	TGTGCCAGCAGCGTAGACGAAGGCTACGAGCAGTACTTC